What follows are 9 T cell receptor beta chains derived from one specimen sequenced in a study of blood T cell repertoires in COVID-19. TCRdb's table, derived via immunoSEQ multiplex PCR, lists solely in-frame clones and lacks some. The profile covers 90,000 to 150,000 clones, with approximately 87% appearing a single time and approximately 2% taken by the ten largest. The material sequenced was peripheral blood. These receptors originate from a woman aged 45-59 years with acute or convalescent COVID-19.

This chain uses TRBV6-5 with TRBJ2-3; D ambiguous. From germline, CDR1 is MNHEY and CDR2 SVGAGI. This CDR3 region has 14 residues. Trimming pared 8 bases from V and 4 bases from J, leaving 16 bases between. CDR3 in amino acids: CASGLRYIADTQYF. The CDR3, as DNA: TGTGCCAGCGGGCTCCGGTACATCGCAGATACGCAGTATTTT.

The chain uses TRBV21-1 and TRBJ2-1; the table's D call TRBD1 went unverified against the DNA. TRBV21-1 has pseudogene status. The CDR3 sequence is 15 residues long. The CDR3 sequence: CASSKVGTGVNEQFF. DNA for the CDR3: TGTGCCAGCAGCAAAGTTGGGACAGGGGTGAATGAGCAGTTCTTC.

The rearrangement links TRBV5-1 to TRBJ2-1, with D possibly TRBD1 on 5 matching bases. The V and J ends lost 1 base and 4 bases respectively, with 9 bases between them. Germline lookup yields CDR1 SGHRS and CDR2 YFSETQ. The CDR3 has 14 amino acids. The DNA of the CDR3 is TGCGCCAGCAGCTTGACCCGACAGTACAATGAGCAGTTCTTC. This sequence encodes CASSLTRQYNEQFF. Combining the CDR3 with reference TRBV5-1 and TRBJ2-1 gives the whole variable domain KAGVTQTPRYLIKTRGQQVTLSCSPISGHRSVSWYQQTPGQGLQFLFEYFSETQRNKGNFPGRFSGRQFSNSRSEMNVSTLELGDSALYLCASSLTRQYNEQFFGPGTRLTVL.

The chain links TRBV3-1 (or the pseudogene TRBV3-2) to TRBJ2-1; the match to TRBD2 covers 10 bases. The CDR3 consists of 15 residues. V gave up 4 bases and J gave up 5 bases; unmatched junction bases: 5. Germline loops: CDR1 LGHDT, CDR2 YNNKEL (reference sequence). The CDR3 DNA is TGTGCCAGCAGCCTTCTGGGGACTAGCGACAATGAGCAGTTCTTC. It specifies CASSLLGTSDNEQFF.

V and J are TRBV7-3 and TRBJ2-2; TRBD1 matches at 8 bases. This CDR3 is built from 17 residues. From germline, CDR1 is SGHTA and CDR2 FQGTGA. V gave up 5 bases and J gave up 0 bases; unmatched junction bases: 8. This CDR3 is CASSQGANDPNTGELFF. As DNA, the CDR3 is TGTGCCAGCAGCCAGGGGGCCAACGATCCGAACACCGGGGAGCTGTTTTTT.

The chain couples TRBV21-1 to TRBJ2-7; TRBD2 reflects the table's D call only, with no check against the DNA. TRBV21-1 is listed as a pseudogene. The CDR3 runs to 13 residues. Written as DNA, the CDR3 is TGTGCCAGCAGCAATGGCGGATCCTACGAGCAGTACTTC. The encoded protein is CASSNGGSYEQYF.

This chain uses TRBV4-1 with TRBJ1-1; 7 nucleotides agree with TRBD1. Germline-derived CDR1 and CDR2 are MGHRA and YSYEKL. Trimming removed 6 bases from V and 0 bases from J; junction bases left unmatched: 7. The CDR3 is 15 residues long. The CDR3 here is CASSRTTGLNTEAFF. The CDR3 DNA reads as TGCGCCAGCAGTCGAACGACAGGGCTGAACACTGAAGCTTTCTTT.

The rearrangement links TRBV6-6 to TRBJ2-5; 7 bases map to TRBD1. CDR3 length: 15 amino acids. The germline V gene has CDR1 MNHNY and CDR2 SVGAGI (reference sequence). V trimming: 5 bases; J trimming: 2 bases; junction bases outside the gene matches: 8. CDR3 bases: TGTGCCAGCAGTCCTGACAGGGTTGGGCAAGAGACCCAGTACTTC. It specifies CASSPDRVGQETQYF.

The V gene is TRBV6-4, the J gene TRBJ2-1; 11 nucleotides align to TRBD2. Germline V gene lookup returns CDR1 MRHNA and CDR2 SNTAGT. V dropped 6 bases and J dropped 7; count of bases not matched to a gene: 5. The CDR3 is 14 residues long. The CDR3 nucleotides read TGTGCCAGCAGCCCGGGACTAGCGGTTAATGAGCAGTTCTTC. The encoded protein is CASSPGLAVNEQFF.